Sequencing of this TCR beta chain was carried out in a study of blood T cell repertoires in COVID-19. Study at large: The United States, Italy and Spain were the sources of the acute and convalescent COVID-19 samples.

In the authors' workflow: Amplifying reference gene primers gave estimates of nucleated cell counts. TCRdb keeps only in-frame clones here, not all; method: immunoSEQ multiplex PCR. V, J and clone size reflect that table, while D and trimming were determined from the DNA. The table has under 150,000 clones, approximately 88% seen once; the top ten hold under 5.5%. The ends were cut back, 3 bases at V and 6 bases at J, with 17 bases in the middle. Germline V gene lookup returns CDR1 LGHNA and CDR2 YSLEER. This CDR3 spans 15 amino acids. Cohorts were based on clinical histories the participants reported.

The source is a man aged 35 to 55 with acute COVID-19. The chain carries TRBV4-3 and TRBJ1-1; TRBD1 might be the D (6 bases). The sample was PBMCs or T cells enriched from blood (not recorded which). CDR3 DNA sequence: TGCGCCAGCAGCCAGTACTCCAGGGGTCGGGCTGAAGCTTTCTTT. Encoded protein: CASSQYSRGRAEAFF.